The clone carrying this TCR beta chain was recorded many times. Its antigen is currently unknown. An end of the junction differs from the germline gene, which may be a read error. The sample originates from a study of T cells in Graves' hyperthyroidism and ophthalmopathy. Germline values: CDR1 MDHEN, CDR2 SYDVKM. The CDR3 length is 11 residues. RNA transcripts gave rise to amplified TCR beta CDR3 regions. The study used the HTBI primer set for a first-round RT-PCR of the TCR CDR3. TCRdb redid the calling of the multiplex PCR reads with MiXCR, one entry per CDR3 protein. The table shows 200,000 to 300,000 distinct CDR3 sequences, with around 24% occurring only once. General study findings and limits: From stable hyperthyroidism, ophthalmopathy was set apart by a 13 V-J model. Before onset, ophthalmopathy was predicted by the model a median around 6 months earlier.

Orbital computed tomography, thyroid ultrasound, serum thyroxine and TRAb, and clinical symptoms together informed the diagnoses. Sequencing input: blood. This clonotype was obtained from a woman aged 40 to 50 with Graves' ophthalmopathy. The gene calls are TRBV28 and TRBJ1-2; no definite D call. The CDR3 protein is CPLPVSYGYTF. CDR3 bases: TGCCCCCTCCCCGTAAGCTATGGCTACACCTTC.